This TCR beta chain was captured in a study of tumor and adjacent non-tumor tissue in lung cancer (dated by TCRdb to the late 2010s). As for the study more broadly: Of the cohort, around 12 patients had adenocarcinoma, 2 had squamous cell carcinoma and 1 had small cell lung cancer. Sequencing produced 100 million to 150 million productive TCRbeta reads in total, an average of about 4.5 million reads per sample. Some 31 paired specimens, one tumor and one normal lung sample per patient, were profiled by TCRbeta CDR3 sequencing. Using bulk TCRbeta repertoires from 15 lung cancer patients, the study set lung tumor tissue side by side with matched distant non-tumor lung tissue. The 15 or so patients were aged roughly 30 to 85 years, included ten or so men and 5 women, and had TNM stage I to III disease. Results the study describes overall, beyond this receptor: Only roughly 16 patients were included in the cohort, and the need for larger samples and more detailed clinical data was noted by the authors. TCR diversity was significantly higher in younger patients, and higher tumor TCR diversity was associated with shorter overall and disease-free survival. The methods do not name the sequencing platform or mention unique molecular identifiers. TCR diversity (inverse Simpson) was significantly higher in tumor than in normal lung tissue (around 460 vs 160, P = 0.0075, Mann-Whitney U test). A significantly larger cumulative share of the repertoire was made up by the top 100 clones in normal lung than in tumor tissue. Because peripheral blood was not sequenced, the blood TCRbeta repertoires of the lung cancer patients in the study went unexamined.

RNA was isolated from bulk, unsorted tissue, and RNA quality was assessed with a NanoDrop ND-1000 and an Agilent 2100. The donors were newly diagnosed lung cancer patients admitted for thoracic surgery in China from August to November 2014 who had not received prior chemotherapy. Patients who had received previous radiotherapy or chemotherapy, or who had another concurrent cancer, were excluded from the study. Pieces of surgical tissue measuring about 1-2.1 cm3 were kept in RNAlater solution and held at -80 degrees C until needed. Libraries were constructed by multiplex PCR. Instrument used: Illumina HiSeq 2500. TCRbeta libraries were constructed through three rounds of nested PCR with primers (Table S4) according to protocols adapted from ARM-PCR. Before sequencing, PCR products of 200-500 bp were excised from the gel and purified with the QIAquick gel extraction kit. In the original analysis: Trimmomatic was used to clean the reads, FLASH merged the cleaned reads into complete CDR3 sequences, and MiTCR assigned the sequences to V(D)J germline segments. Clonal diversity was computed as the inverse Simpson's index with VDJtools. In-frame sequences lacking a premature stop codon were counted as productive reads. TCRdb reprocessed the public reads (quality trimming at Q25 with fastp, clone calling with MiXCR) and kept in-frame beta chains. Entries that share a CDR3 protein sequence are merged under the most common genes and DNA. TCRdb, rather than the study authors, made the V and J calls. The sample data list about 70,000 distinct CDR3 sequences, and 55% to 85% of these were observed just once. Jointly, the top ten make up over 25% of the sample.

Of note for this clonotype: Its antigen target is currently unknown. No base-level quality is on record; no much larger clone is a single base apart.

The germline V gene encodes CDR1 SEHNR and CDR2 FQNEAQ (reference sequence). From its cysteine to its phenylalanine, the CDR3 spans 14 amino acids. Here the CDR3 DNA is all that survives: 42 bases in frame from base 1. This sequence was found in a man aged 60 to 75 with non-small cell lung cancer. The sequenced material came from lung tumor tissue. The chain is assembled from TRBV7-9 and TRBJ2-7, with TRBD2 matching 7 junction bases. Here the CDR3 is given as CGSSPPWGGYEQYF. The DNA is as follows: TGTGGCAGTAGCCCGCCCTGGGGGGGCTACGAGCAGTACTTC.